This entry lists 10 T cell receptor beta chains sequenced from one sample in a study of cytomegalovirus exposure and HLA in healthy donors. Primers: 60 Vbeta forward and 13 Jbeta reverse. TCRdb's copy holds only in-frame clones and misses some; the assay was immunoSEQ multiplex PCR. The ten most abundant clones cover 5.5% to 8% of a sample with roughly 110,000 clones. Sequencing input: PBMCs. These receptors were collected from a middle-aged man in good health and CMV-seropositive.

The DNA for the CDR3 is TGCGCCAGCAGCACAATAGCGGGAGTGGCGGATGAGCAGTTCTTC. It specifies CASSTIAGVADEQFF. The chain couples TRBV5-1 to TRBJ2-1; 9 bases align to TRBD2. Germline V lookup: CDR1 SGHRS, CDR2 YFSETQ. CDR3 length equals 15 residues. Unmatched junction bases numbered 10, after V lost 4 bases and J lost 8 bases.

The chain links TRBV7-8 to TRBJ2-7; D may be TRBD1 (6 bases). The CDR3 spans 12 residues. Germline V lookup: CDR1 SGHVS, CDR2 FQNEAQ. V lost 3 bases, J lost 6 bases, and 9 bases lay in between. The CDR3 here is CASSFSGAEQYF. The CDR3 bases are TGTGCCAGCAGCTTCTCAGGGGCCGAGCAGTACTTC. Using reference TRBV7-8 and TRBJ2-7 for the parts outside the CDR3, the full variable domain is GAGVSQSPRYKVAKRGQDVALRCDPISGHVSLFWYQQALGQGPEFLTYFQNEAQLDKSGLPSDRFFAERPEGSVSTLKIQRTQQEDSAVYLCASSFSGAEQYFGPGTRLTVT.

The V and J genes are TRBV25-1 and TRBJ1-5, with a possible D match to TRBD1 (5 bases). V dropped 3 bases and J dropped 6 bases, with 12 bases sitting between them. This CDR3 has 14 residues. Germline V gives CDR1 MGHDK, CDR2 SYGVNS. The CDR3 region has the DNA TGTGCCAGCAGTGACAGGGCGGGGGGTCAGCCCCAGCATTTT. This encodes CASSDRAGGQPQHF.

This chain links TRBV10-3 with TRBJ2-2; TRBD2 is a possible D gene (5 bases). The CDR3 contains 12 residues. V was cut by 6 bases and J by 6 bases, with 8 bases left in between. The V gene's germline CDR1 is ENHRY and CDR2 SYGVKD. The CDR3, as DNA: TGTGCCATCAGCGCTAGCTCCGGGGAGCTGTTTTTT. Translation gives CAISASSGELFF.

V gene TRBV10-2 combines with J gene TRBJ1-2; 7 bases fit TRBD1. Germline V gene data show CDR1 as WSHSY and CDR2 as SAAADI. The CDR3 contains 14 residues. With 2 bases clipped from V and 6 bases from J, the junction kept 6 bases outside the gene matches. CDR3 in DNA: TGCGCCAGCAGTGAGATGCTGACAGGGAATGGCTACACCTTC. It encodes CASSEMLTGNGYTF.

The gene calls are TRBV30 and TRBJ1-1; a weak D match, TRBD1 (5 bases). The germline V gene encodes CDR1 GTSNPN and CDR2 SVGIG (reference sequence). The CDR3 loop spans 13 amino acids. V dropped 3 bases and J dropped 1 base, with 9 bases sitting between them. CDR3 nucleotides: TGTGCCTGGAGGGGGACTTCGAACACTGAAGCTTTCTTT. This encodes CAWRGTSNTEAFF.

This chain uses TRBV7-9 with TRBJ2-5; D is unclear. CDR1 SEHNR and CDR2 FQNEAQ come from the germline V gene (reference sequence). The length of the CDR3 is 13 residues. V lost 3 bases, J lost 2 bases, and 7 bases lay in between. The CDR3 coding sequence is TGTGCCAGCAGCTTCGACAATCAAGAGACCCAGTACTTC. Encoded protein: CASSFDNQETQYF.

The chain has TRBV5-1 and TRBJ2-7; 8 bases fit TRBD1. J lost 5 bases, V lost 2 bases, and 6 bases had no gene match. The germline gives CDR1 SGHRS, CDR2 YFSETQ. There are 14 residues in the CDR3. CDR3: CASSLQGVNHEQYF. The CDR3 DNA reads TGCGCCAGCAGCTTACAGGGGGTCAACCACGAGCAGTACTTC.

The chain employs TRBV6-4 and TRBJ2-7; 10 bases map to TRBD1. CDR1 is MRHNA, CDR2 SNTAGT, per germline. V shed 5 bases and J 6 bases; nucleotides not matched to a gene: 4. The CDR3 sequence is 13 residues long. The CDR3 nucleotides are TGTGCCAGCAGTCGGGACAGGGGTAGCGAGCAGTACTTC. It encodes CASSRDRGSEQYF.

The chain has TRBV5-8 and TRBJ1-5, with D perhaps TRBD1 (5 bases). The CDR3 contains 16 residues. V lost 1 base to trimming and J lost 7 bases, with 18 bases between them. Per the germline V gene, CDR1 is SGHTS and CDR2 is YDEGEE. The CDR3 coding sequence is TGTGCCAGCAGCTTGTTCCAGGGCAGGGCAGAACAGCCCCAGCATTTT. Protein sequence: CASSLFQGRAEQPQHF. Full variable domain (rest looked up from reference TRBV5-8 and TRBJ1-5): EAGVTQSPTHLIKTRGQQATLRCSPISGHTSVYWYQQALGLGLQFLLWYDEGEERNRGNFPPRFSGRQFPNYSSELNVNALELEDSALYLCASSLFQGRAEQPQHFGDGTRLSIL.